Here is one T cell receptor (beta chain) with its context. Its antigen is unidentified. The data stem from a study of CD8+ T cells in alopecia areata. Study details: Patients in the treated group were given tofacitinib by mouth, 5 to 10 mg twice a day. Study observations and caveats: Throughout tofacitinib, many expanded lesional clones continued to persist in scalp and blood. The study found tofacitinib significantly decreased scalp clonality and expanded CD8+ clones among the top 100.

Treatment reported: oral pan-JAK inhibitor, 5-10 mg twice daily. Alopecia areata patients had lesional scalp punch biopsies and peripheral blood taken from them. The CDR3 is 14 amino acids. The V segment lost 4 bases and the J segment 5 bases; nucleotides outside the gene matches: 7. Looked up from germline, CDR1 is SGHDT and CDR2 is YYEEEE. Reverse transcription of extracted RNA yielded cDNA, which provided the sequencing template. TCRdb's table, derived via immunoSEQ multiplex PCR, lists solely in-frame clones and lacks some. The table lists about 210,000 clones, about two fifths of them singletons.

The receptor was isolated from a human donor with alopecia areata. The material sequenced was CD4+ T cells sorted from blood, taken at approximately week 30, from a patient treated with tofacitinib. V usage is TRBV5-6 and J usage is TRBJ2-5; 8 bases line up with TRBD1. CDR3: CASSPGQGGETQYF. Written as DNA, the CDR3 is TGTGCCAGCAGCCCCGGACAGGGTGGTGAGACCCAGTACTTC.